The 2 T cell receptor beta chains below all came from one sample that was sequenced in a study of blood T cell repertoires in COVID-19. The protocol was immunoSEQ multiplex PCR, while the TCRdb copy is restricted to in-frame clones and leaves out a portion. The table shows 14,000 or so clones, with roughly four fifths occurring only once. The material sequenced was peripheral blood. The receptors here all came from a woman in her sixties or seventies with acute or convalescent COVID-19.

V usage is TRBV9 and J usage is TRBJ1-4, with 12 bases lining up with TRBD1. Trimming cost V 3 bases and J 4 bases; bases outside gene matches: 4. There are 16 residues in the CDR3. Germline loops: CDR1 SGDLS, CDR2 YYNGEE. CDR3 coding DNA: TGTGCCAGCAGCGGTGGGACAGGGGGCTTTAATGAAAAACTGTTTTTT. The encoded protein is CASSGGTGGFNEKLFF.

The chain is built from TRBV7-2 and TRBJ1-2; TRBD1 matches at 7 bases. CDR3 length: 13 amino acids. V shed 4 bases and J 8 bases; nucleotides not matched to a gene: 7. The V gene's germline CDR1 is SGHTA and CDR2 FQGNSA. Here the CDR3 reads CASSSTGVRGYTF. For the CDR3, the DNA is TGTGCCAGCAGCTCCACAGGGGTGCGCGGCTACACCTTC.